This paragraph reports one T cell receptor (beta chain). Antigen unknown. This sample was included in a study of CD8 T cells in ankylosing spondylitis. General study points: In ankylosing spondylitis blood, a motif of roughly 8 highly homologous TCR beta variants appeared characteristic. Clones linked with disease were CD8+ and fairly uncommon in the peripheral blood. Clones linked to disease were reported to show significant enrichment in matched ankylosing spondylitis synovial fluid.

V lost 3 bases, J lost 2 bases, and 7 bases stayed unmatched. CDR3 size: 16 residues. TCRdb ran MiXCR on the 5' RACE reads and lists one entry per CDR3 protein. The data show roughly 400,000 distinct CDR3 sequences, with 20% to 25% seen just once and about a sixth held by the top ten. The chain combines TRBV12-3 or TRBV12-4 with TRBJ1-3; 7 nucleotides match TRBD1. This TCR was recovered from a male donor with ankylosing spondylitis. The sample consisted of blood, either unsorted or a sorted T cell fraction (not recorded which). CDR3 bases: TGTGCCAGCAGTTTCAGGGGGGATGGAGCTGGAAACACCATATATTTT. This sequence encodes CASSFRGDGAGNTIYF.